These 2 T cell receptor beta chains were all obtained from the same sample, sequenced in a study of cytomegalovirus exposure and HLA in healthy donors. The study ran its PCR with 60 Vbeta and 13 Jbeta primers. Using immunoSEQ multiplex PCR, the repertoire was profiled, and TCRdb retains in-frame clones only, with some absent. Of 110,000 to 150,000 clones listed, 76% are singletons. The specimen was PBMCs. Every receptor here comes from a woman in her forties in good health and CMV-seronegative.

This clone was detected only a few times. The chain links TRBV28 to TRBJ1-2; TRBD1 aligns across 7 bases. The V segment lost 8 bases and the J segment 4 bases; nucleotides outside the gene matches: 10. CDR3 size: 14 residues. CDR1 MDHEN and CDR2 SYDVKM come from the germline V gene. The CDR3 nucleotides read TGTGCCAGCGGCCGACCGGACAGGCTCTATGGCTACACCTTC. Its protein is CASGRPDRLYGYTF.

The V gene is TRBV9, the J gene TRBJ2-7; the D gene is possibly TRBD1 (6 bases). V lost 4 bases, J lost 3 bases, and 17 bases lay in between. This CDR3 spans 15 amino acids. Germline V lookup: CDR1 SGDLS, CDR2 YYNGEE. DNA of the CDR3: TGTGCCAGCAGCCAAAGGTCAGGGGTTTTCTACGAGCAGTACTTC. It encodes CASSQRSGVFYEQYF.